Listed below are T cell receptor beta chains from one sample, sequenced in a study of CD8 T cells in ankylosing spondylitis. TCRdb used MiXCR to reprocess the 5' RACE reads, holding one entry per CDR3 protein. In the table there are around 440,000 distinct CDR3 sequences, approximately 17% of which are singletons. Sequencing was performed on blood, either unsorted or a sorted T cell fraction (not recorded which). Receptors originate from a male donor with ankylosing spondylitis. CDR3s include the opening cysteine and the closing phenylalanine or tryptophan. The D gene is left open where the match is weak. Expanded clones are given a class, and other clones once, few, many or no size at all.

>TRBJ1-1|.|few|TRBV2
CASGQMNTEAFF
TGTGCCAGCGGACAGATGAACACTGAAGCTTTCTTT
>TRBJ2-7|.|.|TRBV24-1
CATSDVTGTSQVSEQYF
TGTGCCACCAGTGATGTGACCGGGACTTCGCAGGTTAGTGAGCAGTACTTC
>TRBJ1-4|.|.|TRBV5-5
CASSLAGNEKLFF
TGTGCCAGCAGCTTGGCCGGGAATGAAAAACTGTTTTTT
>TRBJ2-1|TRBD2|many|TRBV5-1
CASSPGLADYNEQFF
TGCGCCAGCAGCCCCGGACTAGCGGACTACAATGAGCAGTTCTTC
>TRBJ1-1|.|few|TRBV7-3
CASSLMAGAKPRMNTEAFF
TGTGCCAGCAGCTTAATGGCAGGGGCAAAACCCCGAATGAACACTGAAGCTTTCTTT
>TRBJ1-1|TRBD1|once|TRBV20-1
CSARDRVVITEAFF
TGCAGTGCCCGGGACAGGGTGGTGATCACTGAAGCTTTCTTT
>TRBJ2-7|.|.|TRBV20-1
CSASGQISYEQYF
TGCAGTGCCAGCGGACAGATCTCCTACGAGCAGTACTTC
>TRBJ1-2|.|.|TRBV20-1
CSAPGAPTDGYTF
TGCAGTGCCCCTGGGGCCCCGACAGATGGCTACACCTTC
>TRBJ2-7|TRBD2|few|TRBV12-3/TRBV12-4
CASSLSASGSYEQYF
TGTGCCAGCAGTTTAAGCGCTAGCGGGAGTTACGAGCAGTACTTC
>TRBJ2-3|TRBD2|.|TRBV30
CATDRGLAAGTDTQYF
TGTGCCACCGACCGGGGCCTAGCGGCAGGGACAGATACGCAGTATTTT
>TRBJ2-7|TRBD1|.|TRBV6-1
CAVLKGASLEQYF
TGTGCCGTGTTGAAGGGGGCATCCCTCGAGCAGTACTTC
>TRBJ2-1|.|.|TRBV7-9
CASSLGGASEGQFF
TGTGCCAGCAGCTTAGGGGGAGCGAGTGAGGGGCAGTTCTTC
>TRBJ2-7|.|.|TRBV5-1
CASSLVGNILIGNEQYF
TGCGCCAGCAGCTTGGTAGGGAACATCCTCATAGGGAATGAGCAGTACTTC
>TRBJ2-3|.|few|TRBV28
CATTVTSTDTQYF
TGTGCCACCACCGTTACTAGCACAGATACGCAGTATTTT
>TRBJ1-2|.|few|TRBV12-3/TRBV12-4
CASSSARATGGYTF
TGTGCCAGCAGTTCTGCCAGGGCGACGGGTGGCTACACCTTC
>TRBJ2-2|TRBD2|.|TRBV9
CASSGTSGTTGELFF
TGTGCCAGCAGCGGGACTAGCGGGACCACCGGGGAGCTGTTTTTT
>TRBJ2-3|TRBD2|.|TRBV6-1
CASTRGGLGDTQYF
TGTGCCAGCACGCGCGGGGGATTAGGAGATACGCAGTATTTT
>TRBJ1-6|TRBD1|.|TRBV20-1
CSAPDRVNLPLHF
TGCAGTGCGCCCGACAGGGTGAATTTACCCCTCCACTTT
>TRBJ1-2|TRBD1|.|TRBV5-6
CASSPTGGRDYGYTF
TGTGCCAGCAGCCCCACAGGGGGCCGGGACTATGGCTACACCTTC
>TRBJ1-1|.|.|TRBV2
CASKRQAGSTEAFF
TGTGCCAGCAAGCGGCAGGCGGGGAGCACTGAAGCTTTCTTT
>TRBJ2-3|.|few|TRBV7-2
CASSLSGQARGTDTQYF
TGTGCCAGCAGCTTAAGTGGGCAGGCCAGAGGCACAGATACGCAGTATTTT
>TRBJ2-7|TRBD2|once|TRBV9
CASSVGLADPSDSYEQYF
TGTGCCAGCAGCGTAGGTCTAGCGGACCCCTCGGACTCCTACGAGCAGTACTTC
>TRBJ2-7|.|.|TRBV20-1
CSARPRAGRSYEQYF
TGCAGTGCTAGACCTAGAGCGGGCCGCTCCTACGAGCAGTACTTC
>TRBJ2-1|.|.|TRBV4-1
CASSQDSRTRTPNEQFF
TGCGCCAGCAGCCAAGATAGTAGGACCAGGACACCGAATGAGCAGTTCTTC
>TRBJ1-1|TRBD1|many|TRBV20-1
CSAPGQGRAEAFF
TGCAGTGCCCCGGGACAGGGGAGAGCTGAAGCTTTCTTT
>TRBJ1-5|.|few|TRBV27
CASSPETVNQPQHF
TGTGCCAGCAGTCCGGAGACAGTGAATCAGCCCCAGCATTTT
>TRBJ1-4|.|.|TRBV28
CASRTRTRSEKLFF
TGTGCCAGCAGAACTCGGACACGATCCGAAAAACTGTTTTTT